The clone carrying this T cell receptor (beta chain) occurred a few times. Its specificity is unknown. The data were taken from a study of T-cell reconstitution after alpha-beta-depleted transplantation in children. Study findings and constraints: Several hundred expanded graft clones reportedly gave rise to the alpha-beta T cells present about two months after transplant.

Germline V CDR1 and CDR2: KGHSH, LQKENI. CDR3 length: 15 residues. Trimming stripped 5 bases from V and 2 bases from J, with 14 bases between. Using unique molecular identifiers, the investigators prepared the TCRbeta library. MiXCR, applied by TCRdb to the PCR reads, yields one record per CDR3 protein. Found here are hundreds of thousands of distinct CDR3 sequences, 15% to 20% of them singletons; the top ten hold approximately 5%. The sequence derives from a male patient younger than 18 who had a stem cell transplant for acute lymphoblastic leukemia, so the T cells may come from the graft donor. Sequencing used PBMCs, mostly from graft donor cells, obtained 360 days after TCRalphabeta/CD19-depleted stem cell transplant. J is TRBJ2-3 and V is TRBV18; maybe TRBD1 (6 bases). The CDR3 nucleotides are TGTGCCAGCTCAACACAGGGCCGGACCACAGATACGCAGTATTTT. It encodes CASSTQGRTTDTQYF.